The present T cell receptor beta chain was sequenced within a study of T-cell memory formation after mild COVID-19. The overall study: Most TCR clusters belonged to a single donor.

V dropped 7 bases and J dropped 6 bases, with 14 bases sitting between them. The CDR3 runs 13 residues. TCRdb re-called the 5' RACE reads through MiXCR, storing one row per CDR3 protein. Of hundreds of thousands of distinct CDR3 sequences in the sample, roughly 20% were seen once. This clonotype occurred a few times. The chain combines TRBV12-3 or TRBV12-4 with TRBJ2-3; tentatively, D is TRBD1 or TRBD2 (5 bases each). Sequenced sample: PBMCs or a T cell subset sorted from them (not recorded which). The TCR comes from an adult woman who had mild COVID-19 (a few samples of this study predate the infection). Cell type and time point are not known. CDR3 DNA sequence: TGTGCCAGCACCCCGGGGCGCTGGGATACGCAGTATTTT. It encodes CASTPGRWDTQYF.